The clone carrying this T cell receptor (beta chain) was detected a few times. The antigen remains undetermined. This entry comes from a study of cytomegalovirus exposure and HLA in healthy donors. Regarding the study as a whole: According to the study, around 160 TCR beta chains were cytomegalovirus-associated.

TCRdb keeps only in-frame clones here, not all; method: immunoSEQ multiplex PCR. The sample yields 120,000 or so clones, about 90% seen once. CDR3 length equals 14 residues. CDR1 and CDR2 from the germline V gene are SGHNT and YYREEE (reference sequence). The trim removed 4 bases at V and 6 bases at J, leaving 8 bases unmatched. The rearrangement uses TRBV5-4 and TRBJ2-7; 9 bases agree with TRBD2. The clonotype originates from a young woman in good health and CMV-seronegative. The sequencing input was PBMCs. The CDR3 region is CASSPGTSPREQYF. The CDR3 nucleotides are TGTGCCAGCAGCCCCGGGACTAGCCCCCGCGAGCAGTACTTC.